This T cell receptor beta chain came from a study of cytomegalovirus exposure and HLA in healthy donors. Whole-study results and caveats: Analysis was carried out at a later point, and it linked a missense DCLRE1C variant to TCR beta V- and J-gene trimming.

As for this clone: Its antigen is undetermined.

This CDR3 has 16 residues. Unmatched junction bases numbered 13, after V lost 4 bases and J lost 3 bases. In germline, CDR1 is SGDLS, CDR2 YYNGEE. PCR amplification relied on 60 Vbeta primers (plus 13 Jbeta primers). Profiled with immunoSEQ multiplex PCR; TCRdb holds only in-frame clones, not every one. The sample lists 120,000 to 150,000 clones, roughly 72% occurring once. The source material was PBMCs. This receptor was identified in a man in his forties in good health and CMV-seronegative. This chain links TRBV9 with TRBJ2-7; 7 bases match TRBD2. CDR3 in amino acids: CASSPRVGGTDYEQYF. In DNA form, the CDR3 reads TGTGCCAGCAGCCCCCGGGTGGGGGGGACCGACTACGAGCAGTACTTC.